Shown below are 4 T cell receptor beta chains from a single sample sequenced in a study of CD8 T cells in cerebrospinal fluid in Alzheimer's disease (dated by TCRdb to 2020 to 2021). The library was generated by 10x single-cell sequencing. The listed sequencing device is NextSeq 550. With the reads reprocessed by TCRdb, a single entry stands for each CDR3 protein sequence and no DNA is reported. The sample table on file contains approximately 800 distinct CDR3 sequences. Roughly 10% of the sample is held by the ten biggest clonotypes. The sample comprised cerebrospinal fluid. These receptor sequences come from a human donor with Parkinson's disease.

Judged by frequency, this clonotype is medium-sized (0.01 to 0.1%). The V and J genes are TRBV15 and TRBJ2-1; the D call from TCRdb, TRBD2, cannot be confirmed without DNA. The CDR3 runs 16 residues. The germline gives CDR1 LNHNV, CDR2 YYDKDF (reference sequence). CDR3 sequence reads: CATSRASNGVYNEQFF.

This clonotype is identified as large from frequency. This sequence joins TRBV6-1 and TRBJ2-3; the TRBD1 assignment by TCRdb is unverifiable without DNA. Germline CDR1 is MNHNS and CDR2 is SASEGT. The CDR3 runs 12 residues. CDR3: CASSEGGDTQYF.

This clonotype ranks as medium-sized in terms of frequency. This rearrangement joins TRBV4-3 to TRBJ1-1. The CDR3 is made up of 16 amino acids. The V gene's germline CDR1 is LGHNA and CDR2 YSLEER. The CDR3 spells CASSPDLGDLNTEAFF.

Frequency places this clonotype as medium-sized. The chain is built from TRBV28 and TRBJ1-6; TCRdb proposes TRBD1, but this gene call is untestable without DNA. In germline, CDR1 is MDHEN, CDR2 SYDVKM. The CDR3 has 15 residues. CDR3 region: CASSRGTGSGSPLHF.